Each of the 2 T cell receptor beta chains below was sequenced from the same sample in a study of T cells after yellow fever vaccination. TCRdb analysed the 5' RACE reads with MiXCR anew, one entry per CDR3 protein. The table has 110,000 to 150,000 distinct CDR3 sequences, 5% to 7.5% seen once. Here the sequenced sample was CD4+ T cells sorted from PBMCs, taken 10 days after the yellow fever booster vaccination. These receptor sequences come from a young man who received the YFV17D yellow fever vaccine.

This clonotype was counted many times. V and J are TRBV10-1 and TRBJ2-1; TRBD1 agrees at 9 bases. Germline lookup yields CDR1 WNHNN and CDR2 SYGVQD (reference sequence). The CDR3 is 16 amino acids. Trimming cost V 3 bases and J 9 bases; bases outside gene matches: 12. CDR3 protein: CASSDPGTGKLSEQFF. CDR3 coding DNA: TGCGCCAGCAGTGATCCCGGGACAGGGAAGTTAAGTGAGCAGTTCTTC.

This clonotype was counted many times. CDR3 bases: TGTGCCAGCAGCGTAAGGGGGATAGGGGAGACCCAGTACTTC. This encodes CASSVRGIGETQYF. The chain carries TRBV9 and TRBJ2-5; a possible D gene is TRBD1 (6 bases). V lost 1 base and J lost 5, with 12 bases in between. This CDR3 is built from 14 residues. The V gene's germline CDR1 is SGDLS and CDR2 YYNGEE.